What follows are 7 T cell receptor beta chains derived from one specimen sequenced in a study of T cell responses to AZD1222 COVID-19 vaccine. Using immunoSEQ multiplex PCR, the repertoire was profiled, and TCRdb retains in-frame clones only, with some absent. The data show 100,000 to 150,000 clones, with roughly nine tenths seen just once and 3.5% to 4.5% held by the top ten. The sequences come from peripheral blood, collected on day 0 of AZD1222 vaccination. These receptors were collected from an adult in good health.

This chain connects TRBV28 to TRBJ1-2; D gene unclear. The CDR3 covers 11 residues. CDR1 is MDHEN and CDR2 is SYDVKM in the germline V gene. The V end was cut by 2 bases, the J end by 4 bases, with 2 bases between. The chain's CDR3 is CASSLAYGYTF. The CDR3 region has the DNA TGTGCCAGCAGTTTAGCCTATGGCTACACCTTC.

The chain couples TRBV6-5 to TRBJ2-7; D could derive from TRBD1 or TRBD2 (5 bases each). In germline, CDR1 is MNHEY, CDR2 SVGAGI. This CDR3 is 13 amino acids long. The V end was cut by 7 bases, the J end by 3 bases, with 13 bases between. In nucleotides, the CDR3 is TGTGCCAGCAAGAGGGACGCAGGCTACGAGCAGTACTTC. It encodes CASKRDAGYEQYF.

The rearrangement links TRBV3-1 (or the pseudogene TRBV3-2) to TRBJ1-5, with a possible D match to TRBD1 (6 bases). The germline gives CDR1 LGHDT, CDR2 YNNKEL (reference sequence). The ends were cut back, 1 base at V and 7 bases at J, with 14 bases in the middle. The CDR3 contains 15 residues. This chain's CDR3 is CASSQGSQGSQPQHF. The CDR3 DNA is TGTGCCAGCAGCCAAGGGAGCCAGGGGAGCCAGCCCCAGCATTTT.

The chain recombines TRBV2 with TRBJ1-5; the D gene is possibly TRBD1 (6 bases). CDR3 size: 14 residues. CDR1 SNHLY and CDR2 FYNNEI come from the germline V gene. Trimming left V 6 bases short and J 5 bases short, with 14 bases between. CDR3 protein: CASSRPSGDQPQHF. Written as DNA, the CDR3 is TGTGCCAGCAGCCGTCCCTCAGGGGATCAGCCCCAGCATTTT.

The genes are TRBV28 and TRBJ1-4; D is undetermined. V was shortened by 5 bases and J by 8 bases, with 9 bases between the two germline ends. This CDR3 region has 12 residues. Germline V CDR1 and CDR2: MDHEN, SYDVKM. The CDR3 here is CASSTPAEKLFF. CDR3 bases: TGTGCCAGCAGTACCCCTGCAGAAAAACTGTTTTTT.

This clone was observed a single time. The rearrangement links TRBV19 to TRBJ1-2; D gene uncertain. V was shortened by 9 bases and J by 4 bases, with 15 bases between the two germline ends. The CDR3 has 13 residues. Germline V gene lookup returns CDR1 LNHDA and CDR2 SQIVND (reference sequence). CDR3 DNA sequence: TGTGCCAGCCTCCGCCACGGAGCCTATGGCTACACCTTC. Translation: CASLRHGAYGYTF.

The V call is TRBV7-9, the J call TRBJ2-7; 11 bases fit TRBD2. Germline V gene data show CDR1 as SEHNR and CDR2 as FQNEAQ (reference sequence). The CDR3 covers 16 residues. Trimming removed 4 bases from V and 7 bases from J; junction bases left unmatched: 12. In DNA form, the CDR3 reads TGTGCCAGCAGCTCAGAACTAGCGGGGGTTTGGTGGGAGCAGTACTTC. Amino acid sequence: CASSSELAGVWWEQYF.